This T cell receptor beta chain is drawn from a study of blood T cell repertoires in COVID-19. Measured with immunoSEQ multiplex PCR; TCRdb has only the in-frame clones, and not every one. The sample lists hundreds of thousands of clones, about 83% seen once, with 10% in the top ten. The V gene lost 4 bases and the J gene lost 0 bases, with 9 bases spanning the gap. The germline CDR1 and CDR2 sequences are LGHDT and YNNKEL (reference sequence). The CDR3 runs to 14 residues. The chain uses TRBV3-1 (or the pseudogene TRBV3-2) and TRBJ1-2; D not certain. Sequenced material: PBMCs or T cells enriched from blood (not recorded which). The sequence was collected from a woman aged 50 to 60 who had recovered from COVID-19. The CDR3 DNA is TGTGCCAGCAGCCGACCCGGGACTAACTATGGCTACACCTTC. Translated, it gives CASSRPGTNYGYTF.